These 18 T cell receptor beta chains were all obtained from the same sample, sequenced in a study of blood T cell repertoires in COVID-19. This table comes from immunoSEQ multiplex PCR, and its TCRdb copy is limited to in-frame clones, with some not included. The top ten hold around a quarter of the sample, which has some 95,000 clones, more than 60% seen once. Material for sequencing was peripheral blood. Source of these receptors: a man aged 65-85 years with acute or convalescent COVID-19.

CDR3 loop: CASRGGSGANVLTF. The CDR3 DNA reads as TGTGCCAGCCGGGGGGGGTCCGGGGCCAACGTCCTGACTTTC. The rearrangement joins TRBV28 to TRBJ2-6; 8 nucleotides agree with TRBD2. The J segment lost 4 bases and the V segment lost 8 bases, leaving 4 bases of the junction unmatched. The CDR3 has 14 residues. Germline V CDR1 and CDR2: MDHEN, SYDVKM.

This chain links TRBV6-5 with TRBJ1-2; the D is unclear. Trimming took off 0 bases at V and 2 bases at J, with 7 bases between the two ends. CDR3 length: 14 residues. Germline lookup yields CDR1 MNHEY and CDR2 SVGAGI. The DNA for the CDR3 is TGTGCCAGCAGTTACTCCTCAGGAAACTATGGCTACACCTTC. This codes for CASSYSSGNYGYTF.

This chain joins TRBV7-9 and TRBJ2-1; 9 bases align to TRBD2. The germline CDR1 and CDR2 sequences are SEHNR and FQNEAQ (reference sequence). The CDR3 loop spans 18 amino acids. The trim removed 1 base at V and 6 bases at J, leaving 13 bases unmatched. The CDR3 DNA is TGTGCCAGCAGCTTAGGGCGGGAGGGCCCGGTATATGGCAATGAGCAGTTCTTC. Protein sequence: CASSLGREGPVYGNEQFF.

This clone was recorded a few times. The V call is TRBV29-1, the J call TRBJ2-7; weak D call: TRBD2 (6 bases). The CDR3 runs to 15 residues. Trimming left V 1 base short and J 3 bases short, with 16 bases between. From germline, CDR1 is SQVTM and CDR2 ANQGSEA. The CDR3 protein is CSVEARGPVGYEQYF. Written as DNA, the CDR3 is TGCAGCGTTGAAGCGCGGGGCCCCGTCGGCTACGAGCAGTACTTC.

V usage is TRBV18 and J usage is TRBJ1-2; 8 nucleotides agree with TRBD1. V dropped 3 bases and J dropped 4; count of bases not matched to a gene: 7. This CDR3 region has 15 residues. CDR1 and CDR2 (germline): KGHSH, LQKENI. CDR3 sequence (DNA): TGTGCCAGCTCACCGAGGGACAGGACCCTCTATGGCTACACCTTC. This translates into CASSPRDRTLYGYTF.

The chain combines TRBV19 with TRBJ2-5, with 7 bases fitting TRBD1. Germline loops: CDR1 LNHDA, CDR2 SQIVND (reference sequence). The V gene end was trimmed by 6 bases and the J gene end by 2 bases; junction bases not matched to a gene: 3. This CDR3 region has 13 residues. The CDR3 loop reads CASRPGQQETQYF. The DNA of the CDR3 is TGTGCCAGTAGGCCGGGACAGCAAGAGACCCAGTACTTC.

This clone was detected once. V is TRBV27 and J is TRBJ1-1, with a weak D call TRBD1 (6 bases). CDR1 is MNHEY and CDR2 is SMNVEV in the germline V gene (reference sequence). CDR3 size: 15 residues. The V gene lost 5 bases and the J gene lost 1 base, with 14 bases spanning the gap. CDR3 DNA sequence: TGTGCCAGCAGTCCATGGGGGGGCGCGAACACTGAAGCTTTCTTT. It is translated as CASSPWGGANTEAFF.

The V gene is TRBV5-6, the J gene TRBJ2-7, with 13 nucleotides matching TRBD2. The V gene's germline CDR1 is SGHDT and CDR2 YYEEEE. The CDR3 loop spans 17 amino acids. Trimming took 0 bases from V and 6 from J; bases not matched to a gene: 9. The CDR3: CASSLAGGTSGIPEQYF. The CDR3 nucleotides read TGTGCCAGCAGCTTGGCCGGCGGGACTAGCGGGATTCCCGAGCAGTACTTC.

The genes are TRBV10-3 and TRBJ2-3; 10 nucleotides align to TRBD1. The CDR3 loop spans 15 amino acids. The J segment lost 3 bases and the V segment lost 5 bases, leaving 5 bases of the junction unmatched. Germline V lookup: CDR1 ENHRY, CDR2 SYGVKD. CDR3 nucleotide sequence: TGTGCCATCAGTTGGACAGGGGGAAGGACAGATACGCAGTATTTT. This translates into CAISWTGGRTDTQYF.

The DNA for the CDR3 is TGTGCCAGCAGCTCTATCCAGGGGGCGCTGACAGTCAATGAGCAGTTCTTC. The encoded protein is CASSSIQGALTVNEQFF. V usage is TRBV5-4 and J usage is TRBJ2-1; 8 bases line up with TRBD1. Germline values: CDR1 SGHNT, CDR2 YYREEE (reference sequence). V shed 3 bases, J shed 6 bases, and the junction held 14 bases outside the gene matches. The CDR3 totals 17 residues.

This chain links TRBV5-1 with TRBJ2-1; 11 bases map to TRBD2. Germline V gives CDR1 SGHRS, CDR2 YFSETQ. V dropped 1 base and J dropped 7; count of bases not matched to a gene: 10. This CDR3 is 17 amino acids long. CDR3 sequence (DNA): TGCGCCAGCAGCTTGAGGGCCGGGACTAGCGGAGGGAATGAGCAGTTCTTC. This encodes CASSLRAGTSGGNEQFF.

V and J are TRBV30 and TRBJ1-1; 8 positions agree with TRBD1. With 5 bases clipped from V and 5 bases from J, the junction kept 13 bases outside the gene matches. This CDR3 has 15 amino acids. In germline, CDR1 is GTSNPN, CDR2 SVGIG (reference sequence). CDR3 in DNA: TGTGCCTGGGTACAACGGACAGGGCTGGGGACTGAAGCTTTCTTT. Its translation is CAWVQRTGLGTEAFF.

This chain joins TRBV19 and TRBJ2-2, with 10 nucleotides matching TRBD2. This CDR3 has 15 residues. Per germline, CDR1 LNHDA and CDR2 SQIVND (reference sequence). Trimming at V came to 4 bases and at J to 6 bases, leaving 5 bases not matched to a gene. The CDR3 is CASSTSGSPSGELFF. The CDR3 DNA reads TGTGCCAGTAGTACTAGCGGGAGTCCCTCCGGGGAGCTGTTTTTT.

The chain is built from TRBV27 and TRBJ2-3; D is undetermined. Germline CDR1 reads MNHEY; CDR2 reads SMNVEV (reference sequence). V was trimmed by 5 bases and J by 0 bases, leaving 15 bases between them. The CDR3 runs 16 residues. CDR3 coding DNA: TGTGCCAGCAGTCGAACCCTTAGTTCTAGCACAGATACGCAGTATTTT. It specifies CASSRTLSSSTDTQYF.

The chain is built from TRBV7-2 and TRBJ1-2, with a weak D call TRBD1 (6 bases). Trimming pared 5 bases from V and 1 base from J, leaving 14 bases between. Germline CDR1 and CDR2: SGHTA and FQGNSA. This CDR3 has 15 amino acids. DNA of the CDR3: TGTGCCAGCAGCAGGGAGACAGGCCGTAACTATGGCTACACCTTC. It codes for CASSRETGRNYGYTF. Together with reference TRBV7-2 and TRBJ1-2, the CDR3 gives the full variable domain: GAGVSQSPSNKVTEKGKDVELRCDPISGHTALYWYRQSLGQGLEFLIYFQGNSAPDKSGLPSDRFSAERTGGSVSTLTIQRTQQEDSAVYLCASSRETGRNYGYTFGSGTRLTVV.

This sequence joins TRBV27 and TRBJ2-7; D not certain. This CDR3 is 14 amino acids long. V was clipped by 2 bases and J by 0 bases, with 8 bases between them. From germline, CDR1 is MNHEY and CDR2 SMNVEV (reference sequence). In DNA form, the CDR3 reads TGTGCCAGCAGTTTAGCCTTGAGCTCCTACGAGCAGTACTTC. It encodes CASSLALSSYEQYF.

This chain connects TRBV5-1 to TRBJ2-2, with 10 nucleotides matching TRBD1. Per germline, CDR1 SGHRS and CDR2 YFSETQ. CDR3 size: 15 residues. V gave up 0 bases and J gave up 6 bases; unmatched junction bases: 2. DNA of the CDR3: TGCGCCAGCAGCTTGGCCGGGACAGGGGCCGGGGAGCTGTTTTTT. This sequence encodes CASSLAGTGAGELFF.

The chain combines TRBV3-1 (or the pseudogene TRBV3-2) with TRBJ2-1; 7 bases line up with TRBD2. Germline loops: CDR1 LGHDT, CDR2 YNNKEL (reference sequence). The CDR3 sequence is 17 residues long. J was trimmed by 0 bases and V by 3 bases; bases with no gene match: 8. Here the CDR3 reads CASSHELAPSSYNEQFF. The CDR3 DNA reads as TGTGCCAGCAGCCATGAACTAGCGCCGAGCTCCTACAATGAGCAGTTCTTC.